The 19 T cell receptor beta chains given below trace back to one sample, sequenced in a study of vaccination effects on CD4 cells after COVID-19. For these receptors, no antigen is known. Once cultured for roughly nine days, the cells underwent separation to obtain CD4+ T cells. Two-dose vaccination with either BNT162b2 or mRNA-1273 was given to the participants. The assay was immunoSEQ multiplex PCR, and TCRdb's table has in-frame clones only and misses some. Of about 45,000 clones in the sample, roughly 72% were seen once. The sample consisted of CD4+ T cells from PBMCs cultured without peptide, taken after COVID-19 vaccination. Every receptor here comes from a human donor who received a COVID-19 vaccine.

The chain combines TRBV29-1 with TRBJ1-1; 9 bases fit TRBD1. The V gene's germline CDR1 is SQVTM and CDR2 ANQGSEA. CDR3 length: 13 residues. V lost 7 bases, J lost 2 bases, and 5 bases stayed unmatched. Here the CDR3 DNA reads TGCAGCGCTACGGGACAGGGAAACACTGAAGCTTTCTTT. Translation gives CSATGQGNTEAFF. Full variable domain (rest looked up from reference TRBV29-1 and TRBJ1-1): SAVISQKPSRDICQRGTSLTIQCQVDSQVTMMFWYRQQPGQSLTLIATANQGSEATYESGFVIDKFPISRPNLTFSTLTVSNMSPEDSSIYLCSATGQGNTEAFFGQGTRLTVV.

In this sample, this clone turned up a few times. The V call is TRBV19, the J call TRBJ2-2; TRBD1 aligns across 9 bases. CDR1 is LNHDA and CDR2 is SQIVND in the germline V gene (reference sequence). This CDR3 is built from 14 residues. The V segment lost 2 bases and the J segment 8 bases; nucleotides outside the gene matches: 3. The chain's CDR3 is CASSINRGQGELFF. CDR3 DNA: TGTGCCAGTAGTATAAACAGGGGGCAGGGGGAGCTGTTTTTT.

The V gene is TRBV4-1, the J gene TRBJ2-3; D possibly corresponds to TRBD1 (6 bases). The germline V and J ends were trimmed by 8 bases and 7 bases, with 10 bases remaining between them. The CDR3 has 11 residues. Germline lookup yields CDR1 MGHRA and CDR2 YSYEKL. In DNA form, the CDR3 reads TGCGCCAGCCAGGGGTTACATACGCAGTATTTT. It codes for CASQGLHTQYF.

The chain carries TRBV6-5 and TRBJ2-5; D not resolved. The CDR3 contains 15 residues. Germline assignment: CDR1 MNHEY and CDR2 SVGAGI. Trimming took off 6 bases at V and 1 base at J, with 15 bases between the two ends. This CDR3 is CASSLGFGSQETQYF. The CDR3 region has the DNA TGTGCCAGCAGCTTAGGGTTCGGTAGCCAAGAGACCCAGTACTTC.

The rearrangement uses TRBV11-2 and TRBJ2-7, with D possibly TRBD1 on 6 matching bases. Per the germline V gene, CDR1 is SGHAT and CDR2 is FQNNGV. The CDR3 extends over 15 amino acids. V was shortened by 6 bases and J by 2 bases, with 17 bases between the two germline ends. This chain's CDR3 is CASRHAGTRTYEQYF. The CDR3 nucleotides read TGTGCCAGCAGGCACGCCGGGACACGAACCTACGAGCAGTACTTC.

This clone was counted only a few times. The chain uses TRBV6-1 and TRBJ1-1; D is unresolved. V lost 2 bases to trimming and J lost 8 bases, with 15 bases between them. Germline V gene sequence: CDR1 MNHNS, CDR2 SASEGT. This CDR3 spans 14 amino acids. The CDR3 sequence is CASSEPRYSPEAFF. In nucleotides, the CDR3 is TGTGCCAGCAGTGAACCCCGCTACAGTCCCGAAGCTTTCTTT.

The V gene is TRBV2, the J gene TRBJ2-7; D not certain. The length of the CDR3 is 12 residues. Trimming shortened V by 5 bases and J by 2 bases, and 7 bases separated the two germline ends. The germline CDR1 and CDR2 sequences are SNHLY and FYNNEI. The CDR3 protein is CASSQDAYEQYF. CDR3 nucleotides: TGTGCCAGCAGTCAAGATGCCTACGAGCAGTACTTC.

This chain joins TRBV6-5 and TRBJ2-7; 10 bases are a match to TRBD1. With 5 bases clipped from V and 3 bases from J, the junction kept 4 bases outside the gene matches. In germline, CDR1 is MNHEY, CDR2 SVGAGI. The CDR3 contains 14 residues. CDR3 nucleotide sequence: TGTGCCAGCAGTAGGGGACAGGGGAACTACGAGCAGTACTTC. Residues: CASSRGQGNYEQYF.

This chain joins TRBV27 and TRBJ2-3, with 12 nucleotides matching TRBD2. There are 15 residues in the CDR3. V lost 6 bases, J lost 1 base, and 2 bases stayed unmatched. Germline CDR1 is MNHEY and CDR2 is SMNVEV (reference sequence). CDR3 nucleotide sequence: TGTGCCAGCAGATGGACTAGCGGGGGCACAGATACGCAGTATTTT. The encoded protein is CASRWTSGGTDTQYF.

This chain joins TRBV6-4 and TRBJ2-2; D uncertain. CDR3 length: 14 amino acids. From germline, CDR1 is MRHNA and CDR2 SNTAGT. Deletions cut 2 bases from V and 3 bases from J, with 7 bases between. The CDR3 coding sequence is TGTGCCAGCAGTGACCAATGGCACACCGGGGAGCTGTTTTTT. It encodes CASSDQWHTGELFF.

This clone appeared a single time. This sequence joins TRBV10-3 and TRBJ2-5, with 13 bases identical to TRBD2. The CDR3 loop spans 17 amino acids. J lost 3 bases, V lost 0 bases, and 4 bases had no gene match. The germline CDR1 and CDR2 sequences are ENHRY and SYGVKD. The CDR3 nucleotides are TGTGCCATCAGTGAGTCAATAGGGACTAGCGGGAAAGAGACCCAGTACTTC. It is translated as CAISESIGTSGKETQYF.

This chain links TRBV15 with TRBJ2-3; TRBD2 agrees at 7 bases. The CDR3 runs 14 residues. In germline, CDR1 is LNHNV, CDR2 YYDKDF (reference sequence). Trimming took 6 bases from V and 3 from J; bases not matched to a gene: 6. The CDR3 spells CATRWTRGTDTQYF. Written as DNA, the CDR3 is TGTGCCACCAGGTGGACTAGGGGTACAGATACGCAGTATTTT.

This clone was counted only a few times. The CDR3: CASSLLRDRITEAFF. CDR3 in DNA: TGTGCCAGCAGCTTGTTGAGGGACAGGATCACTGAAGCTTTCTTT. The V and J genes are TRBV7-9 and TRBJ1-1; 8 nucleotides line up with TRBD1. This CDR3 is 15 amino acids long. J gave up 4 bases and V 3 bases, and 7 bases lay outside the gene matches. CDR1 is SEHNR and CDR2 is FQNEAQ in the germline V gene (reference sequence).

Turning to this clone: The junction does not match germline at one end; this may be a read error. The CDR3 DNA sequence: TGTACCAGCGCCTTTGGGGACAGGGTCGGCAATGAGCAGTTCTTC. This encodes CTSAFGDRVGNEQFF. The chain uses TRBV6-5 and TRBJ2-1; 9 positions match TRBD1. Germline CDR1 and CDR2: MNHEY and SVGAGI. The length of the CDR3 is 15 residues.

CDR3 region: CASSAGRGANEKLFF. CDR3 nucleotides: TGTGCCAGCAGTGCCGGGCGGGGGGCTAATGAAAAACTGTTTTTT. V and J are TRBV2 and TRBJ1-4, with a tentative D call TRBD1 (5 bases). CDR1 SNHLY and CDR2 FYNNEI come from the germline V gene. The CDR3 runs to 15 residues. Trimming took off 4 bases at V and 3 bases at J, with 12 bases between the two ends.

CDR3 region: CASSEVDSYSNQPQHF. CDR3 coding DNA: TGTGCCAGCAGTGAAGTGGACAGCTATAGCAATCAGCCCCAGCATTTT. V gene TRBV6-1 combines with J gene TRBJ1-5; the D gene is possibly TRBD1 (6 bases). The germline V gene encodes CDR1 MNHNS and CDR2 SASEGT. The CDR3 totals 16 residues. Trimming cost V 1 base and J 0 bases, with 10 bases left between them.

Here the CDR3 reads CASSQGGNTGELFF. In nucleotides, the CDR3 is TGTGCCAGCAGCCAAGGGGGGAACACCGGGGAGCTGTTTTTT. The V gene is TRBV3-1 (or the pseudogene TRBV3-2), the J gene TRBJ2-2, with D unresolved. Germline-derived CDR1 and CDR2 are LGHDT and YNNKEL (reference sequence). The V end was cut by 1 base, the J end by 1 base, with 4 bases between. This CDR3 region has 14 residues.

The chain carries TRBV7-8 and TRBJ2-1, with D possibly TRBD2 on 5 matching bases. The CDR3 length is 14 residues. Per the germline V gene, CDR1 is SGHVS and CDR2 is FQNEAQ. With 5 bases removed from V and 6 bases from J, the gap between germline ends came to 14 bases. CDR3 nucleotide sequence: TGTGCCAGCAGCCTTCGATTGCTAGCCAATGAGCAGTTCTTC. Its protein product is CASSLRLLANEQFF.

This clone was seen a handful of times. The chain carries TRBV18 and TRBJ1-1, with no clear D. The V end lost 0 bases, the J end lost 1 base, and 6 bases lay between the germline ends. The CDR3 runs 14 residues. Germline V CDR1 and CDR2: KGHSH, LQKENI. The CDR3 DNA reads as TGTGCCAGCTCACCACCACCTGGGAACACTGAAGCTTTCTTT. Amino acids: CASSPPPGNTEAFF.